This T cell receptor beta chain appears in the sequencing data of a study of cytomegalovirus exposure and HLA in healthy donors. On the study more broadly: Earlier results showed roughly 110 million unique TCR beta sequences derived from approximately 170 million T cells.

Primers included in the PCR were 60 Vbeta and 13 Jbeta primers. Repertoires were generated with immunoSEQ multiplex PCR, while TCRdb's copy carries only in-frame clones and drops some. The sample shows more than 120,000 clones, roughly 80% of them seen only once. The J segment lost 4 bases and the V segment lost 0 bases, leaving 6 bases of the junction unmatched. The CDR3 is 16 residues long. Germline-derived CDR1 and CDR2 are SGDLS and YYNGEE. The source is a woman aged 25 to 39 in good health and CMV-seronegative. The sequencing input was PBMCs. This chain uses TRBV9 with TRBJ2-3; 9 bases fit TRBD1. The chain's CDR3 is CASSVAGQGKADTQYF. Written as DNA, the CDR3 is TGTGCCAGCAGCGTAGCGGGACAGGGAAAGGCAGATACGCAGTATTTT.